Following are 19 T cell receptor beta chains from one sample sequenced in a study of blood T cell repertoires in COVID-19. Assay: immunoSEQ multiplex PCR; the TCRdb copy retains only in-frame clones and omits some. The table includes some 350,000 clones, around 90% detected once. The sequencing sample was made of peripheral blood. These receptors were obtained from a woman under 30 who had recovered from COVID-19.

The rearrangement links TRBV24-1 to TRBJ2-3, with TRBD2 matching 8 bases. This CDR3 has 16 amino acids. Germline CDR1 and CDR2: KGHDR and SFDVKD. The trim removed 5 bases at V and 2 bases at J, leaving 8 bases unmatched. The CDR3 DNA follows: TGTGCCACCAGTGGAACTAGCGGACCCCTCACAGATACGCAGTATTTT. It yields the protein CATSGTSGPLTDTQYF.

V usage is TRBV6-2 or TRBV6-3 and J usage is TRBJ2-3; TRBD2 might be the D (5 bases). Trimming shortened V by 6 bases and J by 3 bases, and 10 bases separated the two germline ends. The CDR3 has 13 amino acids. Germline V gives CDR1 MNHEY, CDR2 SVGEGT. CDR3 bases: TGTGCCAGCAGCCTTCGGACTACAGATACGCAGTATTTT. It translates to CASSLRTTDTQYF.

Only one count was recorded for this clone. The CDR3, as DNA: TGTGCCAGCAGCCCCATGGCAGGCGGGGGCTACAATGAGCAGTTCTTC. Its translation: CASSPMAGGGYNEQFF. V and J are TRBV7-2 and TRBJ2-1, with 7 bases aligning to TRBD2. CDR1 and CDR2 (germline): SGHTA, FQGNSA. V shed 5 bases and J 3 bases; nucleotides not matched to a gene: 10. This CDR3 spans 16 amino acids.

A remark on this clone: At one of its ends the junction is not consistent with the germline gene, which may arise from a read error. V is TRBV20-1 and J is TRBJ1-1; TRBD1 might be the D (5 bases). Germline-derived CDR1 and CDR2 are DFQATT and SNEGSKA (reference sequence). There are 11 residues in the CDR3. CDR3 protein: CSAGDQGEAFF. CDR3 bases: TGCAGTGCTGGAGACCAGGGTGAAGCTTTCTTT.

J is TRBJ2-1 and V is TRBV25-1; D unresolved. The ends were cut back, 1 base at V and 12 bases at J, with 19 bases in the middle. The CDR3 is 15 residues long. Germline CDR1 and CDR2: MGHDK and SYGVNS. Written as DNA, the CDR3 is TGTGCCAGCAGTGAATCCCCCCATCCGTCCTCGGGGCAGTTCTTC. Protein: CASSESPHPSSGQFF.

The V and J genes are TRBV4-3 and TRBJ1-2, with no clear D. V gave up 4 bases and J gave up 7 bases, with 19 bases separating them. Per germline, CDR1 LGHNA and CDR2 YSLEER. The length of the CDR3 is 15 residues. DNA for the CDR3: TGCGCCAGCAGCCCGCCGGTGGGCATGTCGGCTGGCTACACCTTC. The encoded protein is CASSPPVGMSAGYTF.

The gene calls are TRBV7-8 and TRBJ2-5; perhaps TRBD2 as D (6 bases). From germline, CDR1 is SGHVS and CDR2 FQNEAQ. Trimming shortened V by 2 bases and J by 2 bases, and 9 bases separated the two germline ends. The CDR3 extends over 14 amino acids. Written as DNA, the CDR3 is TGTGCCAGCAGCTTACGGCGGGAACAAGAGACCCAGTACTTC. Translated: CASSLRREQETQYF.

This clone was picked up one time. The chain carries TRBV2 and TRBJ2-5; D gene unclear. The V gene lost 4 bases and the J gene lost 3 bases, with 9 bases spanning the gap. This CDR3 has 13 amino acids. The V gene's germline CDR1 is SNHLY and CDR2 FYNNEI. CDR3 loop: CASSALFEETQYF. The CDR3 bases are TGTGCCAGCAGTGCCCTGTTCGAAGAGACCCAGTACTTC.

The rearrangement uses TRBV30 and TRBJ1-4; 10 bases align to TRBD1. J lost 0 bases, V lost 1 base, and 2 bases had no gene match. The CDR3 is 16 residues long. CDR1 and CDR2 from the germline V gene are GTSNPN and SVGIG (reference sequence). This chain's CDR3 is CAWSGDRGATNEKLFF. The CDR3 region has the DNA TGTGCCTGGAGTGGGGACAGGGGTGCAACTAATGAAAAACTGTTTTTT.

The chain carries TRBV13 and TRBJ1-2, with no clear D. The CDR3 extends over 15 amino acids. Germline values: CDR1 PRHDT, CDR2 FYEKMQ (reference sequence). V dropped 0 bases and J dropped 3 bases, with 11 bases sitting between them. The CDR3 sequence is CASSLGSLNYYGYTF. CDR3 nucleotides: TGTGCCAGCAGCTTAGGATCACTCAACTACTATGGCTACACCTTC.

Here the CDR3 DNA reads TGCGCCAGCAGCCAGAGGACTAGACCCTACAATGAGCAGTTCTTC. It codes for CASSQRTRPYNEQFF. The chain uses TRBV4-3 and TRBJ2-1; 7 positions agree with TRBD2. This CDR3 region has 15 residues. Unmatched junction bases numbered 4, after V lost 3 bases and J lost 2 bases. CDR1 and CDR2 (germline): LGHNA, YSLEER.

The V call is TRBV2, the J call TRBJ2-6, with D possibly TRBD1 on 5 matching bases. Germline CDR1 is SNHLY and CDR2 is FYNNEI. CDR3 size: 16 residues. Trimming pared 6 bases from V and 0 bases from J, leaving 12 bases between. CDR3 bases: TGTGCCAGCAGCCGTGACAGCTACTCTGGGGCCAACGTCCTGACTTTC. Translated: CASSRDSYSGANVLTF.

This rearrangement joins TRBV4-2 to TRBJ2-1; D is perhaps TRBD1 (5 bases). V shed 3 bases and J shed 3 bases, with 21 bases lying between them. Looked up from germline, CDR1 is LGHNA and CDR2 is YNFKEQ. The CDR3 runs 18 residues. For the CDR3, the DNA is TGTGCCAGCAGCCATGACTTAGGGGCCGGAACCCTCTACAATGAGCAGTTCTTC. This codes for CASSHDLGAGTLYNEQFF.

The chain is built from TRBV5-6 and TRBJ2-5; a weak D match, TRBD1 (5 bases). There are 13 residues in the CDR3. With 4 bases removed from V and 2 bases from J, the gap between germline ends came to 9 bases. The germline gives CDR1 SGHDT, CDR2 YYEEEE. CDR3 nucleotide sequence: TGTGCCAGCAGCCCCAGGGCTCAAGAGACCCAGTACTTC. Translation: CASSPRAQETQYF.

The V call is TRBV10-3, the J call TRBJ2-7, with D perhaps matching TRBD1 (6 bases). The V end was cut by 8 bases, the J end by 6 bases, with 20 bases between. Per germline, CDR1 ENHRY and CDR2 SYGVKD. The CDR3 runs to 14 residues. As DNA, the CDR3 is TGTGCCATCGGAGAGGTGGGGGCCGGTGGCGAGCAGTACGTC. It is translated as CAIGEVGAGGEQYV.

V usage is TRBV6-2 or TRBV6-3 and J usage is TRBJ2-7, with TRBD2 identical over 9 bases. Per the germline V gene, CDR1 is MNHEY and CDR2 is SVGEGT. CDR3 length: 15 amino acids. J was trimmed by 7 bases and V by 4 bases; bases with no gene match: 11. The chain's CDR3 is CASSSPVAGEREQYV. The CDR3 DNA follows: TGTGCCAGCAGTTCTCCCGTAGCGGGGGAGCGGGAGCAGTACGTC.

The rearrangement uses TRBV12-5 and TRBJ2-3; TRBD2 agrees at 9 bases. V was pared by 5 bases and J by 2 bases, with 8 bases of the junction left unmatched. The length of the CDR3 is 16 residues. The V gene's germline CDR1 is LGHNT and CDR2 FRNRAP. The CDR3: CASGLTSGLSTDTQYF. In nucleotides, the CDR3 is TGTGCTAGTGGTCTTACTAGCGGGCTATCCACAGATACGCAGTATTTT.

This chain links TRBV6-2 or TRBV6-3 with TRBJ2-5, with 11 bases matching TRBD2. Trimming at V came to 6 bases and at J to 4 bases, leaving 10 bases not matched to a gene. Germline values: CDR1 MNHEY, CDR2 SVGEGT. CDR3 length equals 16 residues. CDR3 sequence (DNA): TGTGCCAGCAGCCGTTTCCTAGCGGGAGGAGGAGAGACCCAGTACTTC. Residues: CASSRFLAGGGETQYF.

The chain uses TRBV10-3 and TRBJ2-2; 7 bases align to TRBD2. From germline, CDR1 is ENHRY and CDR2 SYGVKD. The CDR3 is made up of 15 amino acids. V gave up 6 bases and J gave up 7 bases; unmatched junction bases: 11. Written as DNA, the CDR3 is TGTGCCATCAGCACCCTAGCGGAGAGGGGCGGGGAGCTGTTTTTT. Translated: CAISTLAERGGELFF.